This note documents a single T cell receptor (beta chain) sequence. Under the authors' procedure: The authors estimated nucleated cell counts from reference gene primer amplification. Assay: immunoSEQ multiplex PCR; the TCRdb copy retains only in-frame clones and omits some. V and J calls plus clone size are reproduced from that table; the DNA served to infer D and trimming. The sample records around 100,000 clones, less than 90% being singletons. This record belongs to a study of blood T cell repertoires in COVID-19. Study in general: The origin of the acute and convalescent COVID-19 samples was the United States, Italy and Spain. Sources were T cells, B-cell-depleted T cells, or PBMCs; the material itself was cDNA or gDNA.

Trimming removed 2 bases from V and 2 bases from J, with 13 bases in between. The CDR3 has 15 amino acids. Germline V lookup: CDR1 MNHEY, CDR2 SVGAGI. The TCR was taken from a man younger than 45 in a cohort sampled during active COVID-19. The V gene is TRBV6-5, the J gene TRBJ2-7, with a tentative D call TRBD1 (6 bases). The sample comprised peripheral blood. The CDR3 nucleotides are TGTGCCAGCAGTTACCGCCGGACAGCTACCTACGAGCAGTACTTC. Protein product: CASSYRRTATYEQYF.